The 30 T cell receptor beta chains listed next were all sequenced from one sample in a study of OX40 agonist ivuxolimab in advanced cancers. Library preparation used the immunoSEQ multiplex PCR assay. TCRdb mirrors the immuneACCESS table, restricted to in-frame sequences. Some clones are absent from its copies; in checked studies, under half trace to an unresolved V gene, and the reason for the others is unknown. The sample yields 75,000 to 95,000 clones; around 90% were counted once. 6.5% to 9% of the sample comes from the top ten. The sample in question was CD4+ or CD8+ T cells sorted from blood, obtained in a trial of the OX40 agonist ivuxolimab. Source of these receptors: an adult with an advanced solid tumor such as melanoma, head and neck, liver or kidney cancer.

CDR3: CASSLEWMEGNTIYF. Here the CDR3 DNA reads TGTGCCAGCAGCTTGGAATGGATGGAGGGAAACACCATATATTTT. The V gene is TRBV5-6, the J gene TRBJ1-3; D not resolved. Trimming left V 0 bases short and J 4 bases short, with 11 bases between. From germline, CDR1 is SGHDT and CDR2 YYEEEE. The CDR3 is 15 amino acids. Using reference TRBV5-6 and TRBJ1-3 for the parts outside the CDR3, the full variable domain is DAGVTQSPTHLIKTRGQQVTLRCSPKSGHDTVSWYQQALGQGPQFIFQYYEEEERQRGNFPDRFSGHQFPNYSSELNVNALLLGDSALYLCASSLEWMEGNTIYFGEGSWLTVV.

CDR3 coding DNA: TGTGCCAGCAGTTCCGGGGGGGTGCGGGAAAAACTGTTTTTT. Residues: CASSSGGVREKLFF. The chain joins TRBV6-5 to TRBJ1-4, with a weak D call TRBD1 (5 bases). Germline CDR1 reads MNHEY; CDR2 reads SVGAGI. This CDR3 has 14 amino acids. The germline V and J ends were trimmed by 4 bases and 8 bases, with 14 bases remaining between them.

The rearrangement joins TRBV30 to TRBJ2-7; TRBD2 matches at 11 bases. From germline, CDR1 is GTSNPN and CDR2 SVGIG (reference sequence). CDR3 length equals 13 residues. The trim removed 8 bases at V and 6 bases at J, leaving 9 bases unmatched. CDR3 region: CAGLAGGPGEQYF. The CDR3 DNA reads TGTGCCGGATTAGCGGGAGGGCCGGGCGAGCAGTACTTC.

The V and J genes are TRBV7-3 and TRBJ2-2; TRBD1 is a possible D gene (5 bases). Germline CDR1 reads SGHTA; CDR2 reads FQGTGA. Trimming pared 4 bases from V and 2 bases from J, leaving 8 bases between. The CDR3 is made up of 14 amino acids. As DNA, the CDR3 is TGTGCCAGCAGCTCAGGACATAACACCGGGGAGCTGTTTTTT. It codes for CASSSGHNTGELFF.

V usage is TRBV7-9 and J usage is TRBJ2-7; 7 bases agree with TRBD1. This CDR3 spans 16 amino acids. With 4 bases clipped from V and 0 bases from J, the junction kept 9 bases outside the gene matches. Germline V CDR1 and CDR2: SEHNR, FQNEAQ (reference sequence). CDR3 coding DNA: TGTGCCAGCAGCTGGAGTTGGGACAGCCACTCCTACGAGCAGTACTTC. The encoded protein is CASSWSWDSHSYEQYF.

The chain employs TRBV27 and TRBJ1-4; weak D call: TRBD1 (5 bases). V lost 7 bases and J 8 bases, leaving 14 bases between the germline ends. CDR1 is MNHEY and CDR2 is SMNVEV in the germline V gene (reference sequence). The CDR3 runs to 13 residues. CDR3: CASKVRAGEKLFF. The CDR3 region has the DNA TGTGCCAGCAAGGTCAGGGCAGGGGAAAAACTGTTTTTT. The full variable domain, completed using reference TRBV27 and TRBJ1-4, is EAQVTQNPRYLITVTGKKLTVTCSQNMNHEYMSWYRQDPGLGLRQIYYSMNVEVTDKGDVPEGYKVSRKEKRNFPLILESPSPNQTSLYFCASKVRAGEKLFFGSGTQLSVL.

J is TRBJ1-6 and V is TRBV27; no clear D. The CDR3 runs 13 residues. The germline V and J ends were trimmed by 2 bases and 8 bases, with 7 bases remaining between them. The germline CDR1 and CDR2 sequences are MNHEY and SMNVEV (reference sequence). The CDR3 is CASSLMAHSPLHF. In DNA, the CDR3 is TGTGCCAGCAGTTTAATGGCCCATTCACCCCTCCACTTT.

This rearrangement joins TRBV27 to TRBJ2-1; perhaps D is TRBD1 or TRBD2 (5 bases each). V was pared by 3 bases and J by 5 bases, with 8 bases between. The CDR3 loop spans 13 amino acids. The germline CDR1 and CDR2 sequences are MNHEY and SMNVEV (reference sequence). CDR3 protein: CASSFRENNEQFF. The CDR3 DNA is TGTGCCAGCAGTTTCAGGGAGAACAATGAGCAGTTCTTC.

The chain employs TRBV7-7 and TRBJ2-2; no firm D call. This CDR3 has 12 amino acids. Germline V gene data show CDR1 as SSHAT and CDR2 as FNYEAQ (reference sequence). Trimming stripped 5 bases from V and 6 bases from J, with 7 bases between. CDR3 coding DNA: TGTGCCAGCAGCCTGAAGGCCGGGGAGCTGTTTTTT. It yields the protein CASSLKAGELFF.

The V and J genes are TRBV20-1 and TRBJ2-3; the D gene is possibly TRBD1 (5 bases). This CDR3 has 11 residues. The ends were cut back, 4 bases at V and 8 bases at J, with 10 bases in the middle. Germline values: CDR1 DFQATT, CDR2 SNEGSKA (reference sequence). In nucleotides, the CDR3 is TGCAGTGCTACCGTCCAGGGTACGCAGTATTTT. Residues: CSATVQGTQYF.

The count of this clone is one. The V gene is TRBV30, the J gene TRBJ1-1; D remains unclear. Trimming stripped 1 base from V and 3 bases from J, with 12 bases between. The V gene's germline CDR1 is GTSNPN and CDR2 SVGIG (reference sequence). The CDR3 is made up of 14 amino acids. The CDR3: CAWSGSPADTEAFF. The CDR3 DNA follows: TGTGCCTGGAGTGGATCCCCAGCGGACACTGAAGCTTTCTTT.

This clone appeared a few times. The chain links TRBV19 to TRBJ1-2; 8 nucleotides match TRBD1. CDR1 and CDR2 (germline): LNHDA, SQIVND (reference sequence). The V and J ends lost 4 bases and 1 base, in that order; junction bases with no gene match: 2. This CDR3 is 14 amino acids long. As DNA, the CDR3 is TGTGCCAGTAGTACCGGACAGGGTAACTATGGCTACACCTTC. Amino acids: CASSTGQGNYGYTF. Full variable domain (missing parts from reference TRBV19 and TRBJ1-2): DGGITQSPKYLFRKEGQNVTLSCEQNLNHDAMYWYRQDPGQGLRLIYYSQIVNDFQKGDIAEGYSVSREKKESFPLTVTSAQKNPTAFYLCASSTGQGNYGYTFGSGTRLTVV.

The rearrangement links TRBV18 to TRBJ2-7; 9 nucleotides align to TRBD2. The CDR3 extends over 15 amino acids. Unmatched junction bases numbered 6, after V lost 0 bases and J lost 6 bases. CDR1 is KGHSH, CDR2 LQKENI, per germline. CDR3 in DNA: TGTGCCAGCTCACCACCGGCGAGAGCGGGAGGCGAGCAGTACTTC. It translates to CASSPPARAGGEQYF.

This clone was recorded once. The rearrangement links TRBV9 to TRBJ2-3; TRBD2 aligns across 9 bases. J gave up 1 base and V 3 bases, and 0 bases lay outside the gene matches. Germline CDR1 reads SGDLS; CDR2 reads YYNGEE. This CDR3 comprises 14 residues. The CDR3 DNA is TGTGCCAGCAGCGGGACTAGCGGCACAGATACGCAGTATTTT. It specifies CASSGTSGTDTQYF.

The DNA of the CDR3 is TGTGCCAGCAGCTTAGCGCTAAGGACGCCCGAGGATACGCAGTATTTT. The encoded protein is CASSLALRTPEDTQYF. The rearrangement links TRBV7-9 to TRBJ2-3; D is unresolved. With 0 bases removed from V and 6 bases from J, the gap between germline ends came to 16 bases. Looked up from germline, CDR1 is SEHNR and CDR2 is FQNEAQ (reference sequence). CDR3 size: 16 residues.

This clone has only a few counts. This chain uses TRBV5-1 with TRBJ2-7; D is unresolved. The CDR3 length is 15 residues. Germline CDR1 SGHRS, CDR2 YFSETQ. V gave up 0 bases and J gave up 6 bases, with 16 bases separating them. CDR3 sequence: CASSLVSQLRAEQYF. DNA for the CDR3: TGCGCCAGCAGCTTGGTAAGCCAGCTACGTGCCGAGCAGTACTTC.

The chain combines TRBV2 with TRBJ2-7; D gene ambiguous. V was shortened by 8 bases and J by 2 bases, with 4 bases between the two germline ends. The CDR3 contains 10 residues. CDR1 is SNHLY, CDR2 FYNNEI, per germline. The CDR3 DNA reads TGTGCCAGCCGAACCTACGAGCAGTACTTC. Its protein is CASRTYEQYF. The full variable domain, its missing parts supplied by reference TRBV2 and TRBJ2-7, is EPEVTQTPSHQVTQMGQEVILRCVPISNHLYFYWYRQILGQKVEFLVSFYNNEISEKSEIFDDQFSVERPDGSNFTLKIRSTKLEDSAMYFCASRTYEQYFGPGTRLTVT.

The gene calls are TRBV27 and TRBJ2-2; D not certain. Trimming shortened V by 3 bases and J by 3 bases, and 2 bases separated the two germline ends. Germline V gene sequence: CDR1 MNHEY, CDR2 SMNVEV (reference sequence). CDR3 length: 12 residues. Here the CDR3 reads CASSFHTGELFF. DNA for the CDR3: TGTGCCAGCAGTTTCCACACCGGGGAGCTGTTTTTT.

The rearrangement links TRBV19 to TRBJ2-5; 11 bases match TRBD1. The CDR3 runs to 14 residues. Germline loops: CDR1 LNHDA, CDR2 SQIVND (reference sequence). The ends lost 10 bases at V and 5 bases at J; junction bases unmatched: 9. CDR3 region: CATGGTGGLETQYF. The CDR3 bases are TGTGCCACTGGGGGGACAGGGGGTTTGGAGACCCAGTACTTC.

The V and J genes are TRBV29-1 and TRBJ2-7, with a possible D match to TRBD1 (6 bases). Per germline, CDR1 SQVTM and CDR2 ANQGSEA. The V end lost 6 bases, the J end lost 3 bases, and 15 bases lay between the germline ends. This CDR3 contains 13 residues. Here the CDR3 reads CSVTGNSFYEQYF. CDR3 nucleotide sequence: TGCAGCGTAACAGGGAACAGTTTCTACGAGCAGTACTTC.

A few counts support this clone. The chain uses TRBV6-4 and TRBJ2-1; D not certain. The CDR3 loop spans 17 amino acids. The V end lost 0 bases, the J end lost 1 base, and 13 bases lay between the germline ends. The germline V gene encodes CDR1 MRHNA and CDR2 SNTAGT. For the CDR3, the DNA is TGTGCCAGCAGTGACTCGATTTCTCTTTCTTCCTACAATGAGCAGTTCTTC. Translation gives CASSDSISLSSYNEQFF.

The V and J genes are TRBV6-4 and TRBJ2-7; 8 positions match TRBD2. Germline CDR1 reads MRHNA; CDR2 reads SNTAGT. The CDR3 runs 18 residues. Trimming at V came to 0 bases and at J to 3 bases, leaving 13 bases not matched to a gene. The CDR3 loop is CASSDSAAGLVFFYEQYF. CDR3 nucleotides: TGTGCCAGCAGTGACTCTGCAGCGGGACTAGTGTTTTTCTACGAGCAGTACTTC.

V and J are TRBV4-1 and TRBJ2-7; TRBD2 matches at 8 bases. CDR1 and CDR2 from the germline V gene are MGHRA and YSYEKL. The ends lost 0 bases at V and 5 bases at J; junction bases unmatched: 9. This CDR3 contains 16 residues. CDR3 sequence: CASSQELDGREDEQYF. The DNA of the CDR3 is TGCGCCAGCAGCCAAGAGTTAGACGGGAGGGAAGACGAGCAGTACTTC.

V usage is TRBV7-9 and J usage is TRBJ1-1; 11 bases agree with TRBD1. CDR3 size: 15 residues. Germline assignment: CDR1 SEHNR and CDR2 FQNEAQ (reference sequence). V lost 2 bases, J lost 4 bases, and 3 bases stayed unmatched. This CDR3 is CASSLYGTGGTEAFF. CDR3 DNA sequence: TGTGCCAGCAGCTTATACGGGACAGGGGGCACTGAAGCTTTCTTT. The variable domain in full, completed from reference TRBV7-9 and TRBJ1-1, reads DTGVSQNPRHKITKRGQNVTFRCDPISEHNRLYWYRQTLGQGPEFLTYFQNEAQLEKSRLLSDRFSAERPKGSFSTLEIQRTEQGDSAMYLCASSLYGTGGTEAFFGQGTRLTVV.

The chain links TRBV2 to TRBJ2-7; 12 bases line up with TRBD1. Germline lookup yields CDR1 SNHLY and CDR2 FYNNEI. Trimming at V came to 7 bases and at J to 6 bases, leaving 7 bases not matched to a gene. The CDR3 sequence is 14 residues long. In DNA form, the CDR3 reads TGTGCCAGCAAGGGGGGACAGGGGGCTGGCGAGCAGTACTTC. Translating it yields CASKGGQGAGEQYF.

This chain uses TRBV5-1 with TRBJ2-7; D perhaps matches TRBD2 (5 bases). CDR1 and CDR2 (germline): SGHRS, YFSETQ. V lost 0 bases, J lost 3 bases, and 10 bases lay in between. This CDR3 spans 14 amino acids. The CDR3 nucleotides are TGCGCCAGCAGCTTGGGAGGGTATGACTACGAGCAGTACTTC. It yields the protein CASSLGGYDYEQYF.

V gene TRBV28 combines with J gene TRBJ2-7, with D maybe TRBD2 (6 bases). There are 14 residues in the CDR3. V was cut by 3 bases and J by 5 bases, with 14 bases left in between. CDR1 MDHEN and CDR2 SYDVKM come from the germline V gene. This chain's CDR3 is CASSLGGVLNEQYF. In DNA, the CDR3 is TGTGCCAGCAGTTTGGGCGGGGTGCTGAACGAGCAGTACTTC.

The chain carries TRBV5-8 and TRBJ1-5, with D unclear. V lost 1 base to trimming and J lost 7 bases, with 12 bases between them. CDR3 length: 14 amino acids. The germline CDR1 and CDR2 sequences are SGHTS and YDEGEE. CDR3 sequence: CASSLWREGQPQHF. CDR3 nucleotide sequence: TGTGCCAGCAGCTTGTGGCGGGAAGGGCAGCCCCAGCATTTT.

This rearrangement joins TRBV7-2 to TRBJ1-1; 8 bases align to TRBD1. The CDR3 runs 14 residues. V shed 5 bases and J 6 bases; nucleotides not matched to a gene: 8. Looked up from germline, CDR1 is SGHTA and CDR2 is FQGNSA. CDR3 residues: CASSKGQAVAEAFF. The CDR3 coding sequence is TGTGCCAGCAGCAAGGGACAGGCGGTCGCTGAAGCTTTCTTT.

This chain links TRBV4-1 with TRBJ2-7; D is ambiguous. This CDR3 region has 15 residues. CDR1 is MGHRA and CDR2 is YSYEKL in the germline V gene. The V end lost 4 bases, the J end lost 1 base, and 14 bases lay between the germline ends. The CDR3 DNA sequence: TGCGCCAGCAGCCTCCAGTACCGAACTTCCTACGAGCAGTACTTC. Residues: CASSLQYRTSYEQYF.